Below, one TCR beta chain is given with its context. Its target is not known. This CDR3 region has 13 residues. Per germline, CDR1 SQVTM and CDR2 ANQGSEA. Trimming removed 7 bases at V and 0 bases at J, with 13 bases between. These data belong to a study of T-cell reconstitution after alpha-beta-depleted transplantation in children. Broader study findings: TCRbeta diversity was high at day 60 in some patients (a result of surviving recipient T cells and thymic progenitors). Newly produced T cells mostly provided counts and TCRbeta diversity after one year, as hyperexpanded clones declined.

The library targeted TCRbeta and was prepared with unique molecular identifiers. TCRdb used MiXCR to reprocess the PCR reads, holding one entry per CDR3 protein. This table holds around 250,000 distinct CDR3 sequences, roughly 25% found once. The chain combines TRBV29-1 with TRBJ2-7; D perhaps matches TRBD2 (5 bases). The clonotype was recovered from a girl aged 2-10 years with Fanconi anemia, due to receive a stem cell transplant. The source material was PBMCs, sampled before TCRalphabeta/CD19-depleted stem cell transplant. CDR3 amino acids: CSGLAGSSYEQYF. Here the CDR3 DNA reads TGCAGCGGTCTAGCTGGTTCCTCCTACGAGCAGTACTTC.